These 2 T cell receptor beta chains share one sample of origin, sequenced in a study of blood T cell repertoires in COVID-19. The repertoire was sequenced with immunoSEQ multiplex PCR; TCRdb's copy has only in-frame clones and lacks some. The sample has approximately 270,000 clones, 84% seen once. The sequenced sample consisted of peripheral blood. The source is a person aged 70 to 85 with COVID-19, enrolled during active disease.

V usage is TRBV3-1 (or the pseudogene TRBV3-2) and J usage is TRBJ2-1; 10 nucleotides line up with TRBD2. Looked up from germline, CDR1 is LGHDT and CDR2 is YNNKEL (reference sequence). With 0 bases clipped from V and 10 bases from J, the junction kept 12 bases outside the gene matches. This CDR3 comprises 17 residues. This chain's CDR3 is CASSQDGRLAGVGEQFF. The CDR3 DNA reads TGTGCCAGCAGCCAAGATGGTCGGCTAGCGGGAGTGGGGGAGCAGTTCTTC.

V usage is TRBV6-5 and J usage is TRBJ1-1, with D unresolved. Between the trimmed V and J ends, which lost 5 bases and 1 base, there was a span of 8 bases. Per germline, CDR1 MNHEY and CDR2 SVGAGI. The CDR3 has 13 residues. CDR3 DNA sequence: TGTGCCAGCAGTCCCTCACAGAACACTGAAGCTTTCTTT. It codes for CASSPSQNTEAFF.